Presented here are 15 T cell receptor beta chains from one specimen sequenced in a study of regulatory T cells in long-lasting Graves disease. The authors built TCR beta libraries using iRepertoire HTBI primers and Arm-PCR of CDR3 regions. MiXCR, applied by TCRdb to the multiplex PCR reads, yields one record per CDR3 protein. The sample carries more than 300,000 distinct CDR3 sequences, roughly 12% recorded once. Time point defined: newly diagnosed GD, antithyroid drugs for less than 3 months. The TCR library used RNA extracted from PBMCs. This sample also belongs to another study, concerning T cells in Graves' hyperthyroidism and ophthalmopathy.

The sequencing used peripheral blood mononuclear cells (PBMCs), collected at new diagnosis, from a patient treated with antithyroid drugs. The receptors shown here come from a woman between 18 and 30 years old with Graves disease.

Many counts were recorded for this clonotype. The chain combines TRBV11-2 with TRBJ2-7; 7 bases fit TRBD1. This CDR3 is 14 amino acids long. The germline V gene has CDR1 SGHAT and CDR2 FQNNGV. The ends lost 5 bases at V and 0 bases at J; junction bases unmatched: 4. In nucleotides, the CDR3 is TGTGCCAGCAGCCCACAGGGGCCCTCCTACGAGCAGTACTTC. This sequence encodes CASSPQGPSYEQYF.

This clonotype was detected many times. V gene TRBV28 combines with J gene TRBJ1-5, with no clear D. CDR3 length: 13 amino acids. CDR1 and CDR2 (germline): MDHEN, SYDVKM. V was trimmed by 7 bases and J by 0 bases, leaving 7 bases between them. The CDR3 region is CASTLYSNQPQHF. The DNA for the CDR3 is TGTGCCAGCACCCTGTATAGCAATCAGCCCCAGCATTTT.

With regard to this clonotype: No conserved phenylalanine or tryptophan ends this CDR3, so it is likely a read error. The gene calls are TRBV29-1 and TRBJ1-1; 9 nucleotides align to TRBD1. This CDR3 contains 12 residues. Germline trimming cut 6 bases from V and 4 bases from J; bases unmatched to any gene: 3. CDR1 and CDR2 from the germline V gene are SQVTM and ANQGSEA. CDR3 DNA sequence: TGCAGCGTCGGGACAGGGAGCACTGAAGCTTTCCTT. It encodes CSVGTGSTEAFL.

This clonotype was picked up many times. The chain combines TRBV6-1 with TRBJ1-6; D uncertain. Germline loops: CDR1 MNHNS, CDR2 SASEGT. V was pared by 6 bases and J by 5 bases, with 14 bases between. This CDR3 region has 15 residues. The CDR3, as DNA: TGTGCCAGCAGGGACCAAACCGCCGATAATTCACCCCTCCACTTT. Protein: CASRDQTADNSPLHF.

In its sample, this clonotype was seen many times. The chain is built from TRBV28 and TRBJ1-1; no firm D call. Germline V CDR1 and CDR2: MDHEN, SYDVKM. The CDR3 has 14 amino acids. The germline V and J ends were trimmed by 6 bases and 5 bases, with 16 bases remaining between them. The DNA for the CDR3 is TGTGCCAGCAGATCCCCGACGGGGTGGACTGAAGCTTTCTTT. Its translation: CASRSPTGWTEAFF.

This clonotype was counted between two and nine times. V usage is TRBV12-3 or TRBV12-4 and J usage is TRBJ2-3, with 11 bases aligning to TRBD2. V shed 5 bases and J 1 base; nucleotides not matched to a gene: 5. The CDR3 totals 16 residues. CDR3 amino acids: CASSPPLAGGTDTQYF. The CDR3 bases are TGTGCCAGCAGTCCCCCACTAGCGGGGGGCACAGATACGCAGTATTTT.

Notes on this clonotype: This could be a read error, since a much larger clone is one nucleotide away. The chain carries TRBV6-2 or TRBV6-3 and TRBJ1-1, with D perhaps matching TRBD1 (5 bases). CDR3 length: 15 amino acids. CDR1 is MNHEY, CDR2 SVGEGT, per germline. The CDR3 spells CASGYGDALNTEAFF. The CDR3 DNA sequence: TGTGCCAGCGGTTACGGGGACGCGCTAAACACTGAAGCTTTCTTT.

At least ten counts were recorded for this clonotype. This CDR3 is CASSLDRGPSGYTF. The CDR3 DNA reads TGTGCCAGCAGCTTAGACCGGGGGCCAAGTGGCTACACCTTC. V and J are TRBV7-9 and TRBJ1-2, with a weak D call TRBD1 (6 bases). This CDR3 comprises 14 residues. Trimming cost V 1 base and J 7 bases, with 13 bases left between them. The germline CDR1 and CDR2 sequences are SEHNR and FQNEAQ (reference sequence).

This clonotype was seen ten or more times. V usage is TRBV2 and J usage is TRBJ2-7; D is perhaps TRBD1 (5 bases). V was trimmed by 5 bases and J by 2 bases, leaving 10 bases between them. This CDR3 spans 13 amino acids. Germline CDR1 and CDR2: SNHLY and FYNNEI. The CDR3 sequence is CASSRQRPYEQYV. The CDR3 DNA follows: TGTGCCAGCAGTAGACAGAGGCCCTACGAGCAGTACGTC.

Many counts were recorded for this clonotype. The chain recombines TRBV20-1 with TRBJ1-4; TRBD1 might be the D (5 bases). Per the germline V gene, CDR1 is DFQATT and CDR2 is SNEGSKA (reference sequence). V lost 0 bases and J lost 7, with 15 bases in between. CDR3 size: 15 residues. CDR3 DNA: TGCAGTGCTAGAGATTCGGGGCAGGGCGGTGAAAAACTGTTTTTT. Translated, it gives CSARDSGQGGEKLFF.

This clonotype was picked up many times. This chain links TRBV27 with TRBJ2-2; D may be TRBD1 or TRBD2 (5 bases each). CDR3 size: 13 residues. Germline V CDR1 and CDR2: MNHEY, SMNVEV (reference sequence). V lost 11 bases and J 5 bases, leaving 15 bases between the germline ends. The CDR3: CAVKRGLTGELFF. The DNA for the CDR3 is TGTGCCGTCAAGAGGGGTTTGACCGGGGAGCTGTTTTTT.

In this sample, this clonotype turned up a few times. The chain links TRBV20-1 to TRBJ1-4; D is uncertain. Trimming removed 6 bases from V and 8 bases from J, with 16 bases in between. This CDR3 is built from 13 residues. CDR1 and CDR2 (germline): DFQATT, SNEGSKA (reference sequence). The CDR3 reads CSALSSMGEKLFF. The CDR3 DNA reads TGCAGTGCCTTGAGTAGTATGGGCGAAAAACTGTTTTTT.

This chain joins TRBV28 and TRBJ2-7, with no clear D. The length of the CDR3 is 14 residues. Germline V gene sequence: CDR1 MDHEN, CDR2 SYDVKM. V shed 2 bases and J shed 4 bases, with 12 bases lying between them. In DNA, the CDR3 is TGTGCCAGCAGTTTAAGGTTCGCCCATTACGAGCAGTACGTC. This gives the protein CASSLRFAHYEQYV.

The CDR3 DNA sequence: TGCAGCGTTGATAGGGCTGACGGGTATGGCTACACCTTC. This translates into CSVDRADGYGYTF. This chain joins TRBV29-1 and TRBJ1-2; D remains unclear. The germline gives CDR1 SQVTM, CDR2 ANQGSEA. The germline V and J ends were trimmed by 3 bases and 5 bases, with 13 bases remaining between them. The CDR3 covers 13 residues.

The chain links TRBV6-6 to TRBJ1-2; weak D call: TRBD1 (6 bases). The CDR3 loop spans 14 amino acids. V lost 0 bases to trimming and J lost 5 bases, with 10 bases between them. From germline, CDR1 is MNHNY and CDR2 SVGAGI (reference sequence). The CDR3 spells CASSYSAGVYGYTF. The CDR3 DNA reads as TGTGCCAGCAGTTACTCGGCAGGGGTATATGGCTACACCTTC.